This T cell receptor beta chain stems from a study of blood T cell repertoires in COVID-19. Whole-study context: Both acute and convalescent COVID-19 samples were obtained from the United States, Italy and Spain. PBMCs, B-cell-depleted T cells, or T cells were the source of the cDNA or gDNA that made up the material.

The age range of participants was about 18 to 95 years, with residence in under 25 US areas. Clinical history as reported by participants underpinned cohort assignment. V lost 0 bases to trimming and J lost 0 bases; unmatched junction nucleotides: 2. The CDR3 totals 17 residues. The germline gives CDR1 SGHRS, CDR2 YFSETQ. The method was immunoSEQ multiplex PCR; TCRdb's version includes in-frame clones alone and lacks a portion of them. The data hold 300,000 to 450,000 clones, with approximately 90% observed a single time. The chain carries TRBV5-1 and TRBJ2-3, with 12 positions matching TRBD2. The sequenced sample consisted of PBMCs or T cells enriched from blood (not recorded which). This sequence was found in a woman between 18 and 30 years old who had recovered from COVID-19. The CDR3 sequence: CASSLELAGGSTDTQYF. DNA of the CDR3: TGCGCCAGCAGCTTGGAACTAGCGGGGGGAAGCACAGATACGCAGTATTTT.